These T cell receptor beta chains were read from a single sample in a study of cytotoxic CD8 clonotypes in ibrutinib-treated CLL. Repertoires were generated with immunoSEQ multiplex PCR, while TCRdb's copy carries only in-frame clones and drops some. Here the sample spans about 92,000 clones, 60% to 80% being singletons. Sequencing used PBMCs, obtained after 24 months of ibrutinib treatment. The receptors stem from a human donor with chronic lymphocytic leukemia. Each CDR3 is given with its conserved first and last residue. D genes are given only for firm matches. Clone sizes are given selectively: once, few, many, or a class where the clone is expanded.

NA	NA	TRBV2	TRBJ1-2	TGTGCCAGCAGTGAAACCCCGACAGACTACAACTATGGCTACACCTTC	CASSETPTDYNYGYTF
TRBD1	NA	TRBV28	TRBJ1-2	TGTGCCAGCAGCTGGACAGGGAGGGTAGTTAACTATGGCTACACCTTC	CASSWTGRVVNYGYTF
NA	NA	TRBV10-1	TRBJ2-7	TGCGCCAGCAGTGAGTCCGAGTCCCTCGAGCAGTACTTC	CASSESESLEQYF
NA	few	TRBV6-6	TRBJ1-1	TGTGCCAGCAGTTACTCTCACTCACAACCTGAAGCTTTCTTT	CASSYSHSQPEAFF
TRBD2	NA	TRBV4-1	TRBJ2-1	TGCGCCAGCAGCCAGCCGACTAGCCGGTACTACAATGAGCAGTTCTTC	CASSQPTSRYYNEQFF
NA	NA	TRBV5-4	TRBJ2-5	TGTGCCAGCAGCTTGGTGCCCGGGGTCGTCGTAAAGACCCAGTACTTC	CASSLVPGVVVKTQYF
NA	few	TRBV18	TRBJ2-2	TGTGCCAGCTCACCCTCGGGGGAGGCGAACACCGGGGAGCTGTTTTTT	CASSPSGEANTGELFF
TRBD1	NA	TRBV5-8	TRBJ2-5	TGTGCCAGCAGCCTTGCGACAGGGTTGCAACAAGAGACCCAGTACTTC	CASSLATGLQQETQYF
TRBD1	NA	TRBV7-3	TRBJ2-2	TGTGCCAGCAGCTCAAGGACAGGGGTCAACACCGGGGAGCTGTTTTTT	CASSSRTGVNTGELFF
TRBD1	NA	TRBV28	TRBJ1-5	TGTGCCAGCGGGGGACAGGCCGATCAGCCCCAGCATTTT	CASGGQADQPQHF
NA	NA	TRBV28	TRBJ2-5	TGTGCCAGCAGTTTAGGCAGGGAAGAGACCCAGTACTTC	CASSLGREETQYF
TRBD2	NA	TRBV27	TRBJ2-5	TGTGCCAGCAGTTTAGGCGGGGGAACAAGGGAGACCCAGTACTTC	CASSLGGGTRETQYF
NA	NA	TRBV29-1	TRBJ2-1	TGCAGCGTTGAATGTCGGGAGTCCTACAATGAGCAGTTCTTC	CSVECRESYNEQFF
NA	NA	TRBV5-1	TRBJ2-3	TGCGCCAGCAGCTTGGGTAGCACAGATACGCAGTATTTT	CASSLGSTDTQYF
NA	few	TRBV5-1	TRBJ2-1	TGCGCCAGCAGCTTGGACAGGAACAATGAGCAGTTCTTC	CASSLDRNNEQFF
TRBD1	NA	TRBV30	TRBJ2-2	TGTGCCTGGAGTGTTCAGGGGGTGGCTAGTGCCGGGGAGCTGTTTTTT	CAWSVQGVASAGELFF
NA	NA	TRBV18	TRBJ1-2	TGTGCCAGCTCACCGGACAGATCTAACTATGGCTACACCTTC	CASSPDRSNYGYTF
TRBD1	NA	TRBV5-1	TRBJ2-1	TGCGCCAGCAGCCTTTTGGTAGGCGGACAGGGTGTAAATGAGCAGTTCTTC	CASSLLVGGQGVNEQFF
TRBD2	NA	TRBV19	TRBJ2-1	TGTGCCAGTAGTTCTTACTTGGGGAGCGGGAGCTACAATGAGCAGTTCTTC	CASSSYLGSGSYNEQFF
TRBD2	NA	TRBV7-9	TRBJ2-1	TGTGCCAGCAGCCCTAGCGGGAGGCCTAACAATGAGCAGTTCTTC	CASSPSGRPNNEQFF
NA	NA	TRBV27	TRBJ2-7	TGTGCCAGCAGTCCTCAGGGATTCCACTACGAGCAGTACTTC	CASSPQGFHYEQYF
TRBD2	NA	TRBV7-7	TRBJ2-3	TGTGCTAGCAGCTTAGTAAGCGGGGGTTCCCCAGATACGCAGTATTTT	CASSLVSGGSPDTQYF
NA	NA	TRBV6-5	TRBJ2-7	TGTGCCAGCTCCGGGGGATCCTACGAGCAGTACTTC	CASSGGSYEQYF
NA	NA	TRBV5-6	TRBJ2-3	TGTGCCAGCAGCTTAAAGCGCTTCACAGATACGCAGTATTTT	CASSLKRFTDTQYF
NA	NA	TRBV5-4	TRBJ1-4	TGTGCCAGCAGCTTGCGAGGGGCTGACGAAAAACTGTTTTTT	CASSLRGADEKLFF
NA	once	TRBV10-2	TRBJ1-1	TGCGCCAGCAGTGACTCCGGACAGTCCGAAGCTTTCTTT	CASSDSGQSEAFF
NA	NA	TRBV29-1	TRBJ2-2	TGCAGCGCCCTCAATCTCACCGGGGAGCTGTTTTTT	CSALNLTGELFF
NA	NA	TRBV19	TRBJ1-2	TGTGCCAGCTCAGAGCCAGGGTATGGCTACACCTTC	CASSEPGYGYTF